This is a list of T cell receptor beta chains from one sample in a study of blood T cell repertoires in COVID-19. Assay used: immunoSEQ multiplex PCR; TCRdb lists only in-frame clones, some missing. The table lists approximately 280,000 clones, roughly nine tenths of them singletons. The sequenced sample was PBMCs or T cells enriched from blood (not recorded which). The receptor set was obtained from a woman between 35 and 50 years old who had recovered from COVID-19. Each CDR3 is given with its conserved first and last residue. D genes are given only for firm matches. Clone size, where shown, is once, few, many, or a class for clones that have expanded.

abundance	v_gene	d_gene	j_gene	CDR3aa	CDR3nt
NA	TRBV6-5	NA	TRBJ1-6	CASSYISSGSPLHF	TGTGCCAGCAGTTACATCAGTTCGGGATCACCCCTCCACTTT
NA	TRBV28	NA	TRBJ1-3	CASSRTHGLFSGNTIYF	TGTGCCAGCAGCCGAACCCACGGTCTTTTCTCTGGAAACACCATATATTTT
NA	TRBV7-8	NA	TRBJ1-3	CASSWTAGNTIYF	TGTGCCAGCAGCTGGACAGCCGGAAACACCATATATTTT
NA	TRBV21-1	NA	TRBJ2-3	CASSKGKWGEAGVGDTQYF	TGTGCCAGCAGCAAAGGGAAGTGGGGAGAAGCGGGAGTAGGAGATACGCAGTATTTT
NA	TRBV7-8	TRBD1	TRBJ1-1	CASSMGTGALEAFF	TGTGCCAGCAGCATGGGGACAGGTGCTCTTGAAGCTTTCTTT
NA	TRBV15	NA	TRBJ1-5	CATSRGHLSNQPQHF	TGTGCCACCAGCAGGGGACACCTCAGCAATCAGCCCCAGCATTTT
NA	TRBV18	NA	TRBJ2-3	CASSPPKGGRVGTDTQYF	TGTGCCAGCTCACCACCGAAAGGCGGCAGGGTCGGCACAGATACGCAGTATTTT
NA	TRBV7-8	NA	TRBJ2-1	CAGRSGAPGDNEQFF	TGTGCCGGCAGATCAGGGGCCCCAGGGGACAATGAGCAGTTCTTC
NA	TRBV2	NA	TRBJ1-5	CASSAPPRNQPQHF	TGTGCCAGCAGTGCCCCCCCCAGGAATCAGCCCCAGCATTTT
NA	TRBV2	NA	TRBJ1-2	CASSERSRGGYTF	TGTGCCAGCAGTGAGAGGTCCAGAGGTGGCTACACCTTC
NA	TRBV19	NA	TRBJ2-5	CASSITGVFGETQYF	TGTGCCAGTAGTATTACCGGAGTTTTTGGAGAGACCCAGTACTTC
NA	TRBV11-3	NA	TRBJ1-1	CASSLDPGGTEAFF	TGTGCCAGCAGCTTAGATCCGGGGGGCACTGAAGCTTTCTTT
once	TRBV18	TRBD2	TRBJ2-1	CASSPPGLEFDGAVNEQFF	TGTGCCAGCTCACCTCCGGGACTAGAATTCGACGGGGCTGTTAATGAGCAGTTCTTC
NA	TRBV10-3	NA	TRBJ1-2	CASRIAYTF	TGTGCCTCGCGGATAGCCTACACCTTC
NA	TRBV24-1	NA	TRBJ2-1	CATSVRGRDEQFF	TGTGCCACCAGTGTGAGGGGGAGGGATGAGCAGTTCTTC
NA	TRBV5-1	TRBD2	TRBJ2-1	CASSLPSGINDEQFF	TGCGCCAGCAGCCTCCCTAGCGGGATTAATGATGAGCAGTTCTTC
NA	TRBV28	TRBD2	TRBJ2-5	CASMVPAGEGETQYF	TGTGCCAGCATGGTCCCAGCGGGAGAGGGAGAGACCCAGTACTTC
NA	TRBV7-2	TRBD1	TRBJ1-6	CASSFRQGYNSPLHF	TGTGCCAGCAGCTTTCGACAGGGTTATAATTCACCCCTCCACTTT